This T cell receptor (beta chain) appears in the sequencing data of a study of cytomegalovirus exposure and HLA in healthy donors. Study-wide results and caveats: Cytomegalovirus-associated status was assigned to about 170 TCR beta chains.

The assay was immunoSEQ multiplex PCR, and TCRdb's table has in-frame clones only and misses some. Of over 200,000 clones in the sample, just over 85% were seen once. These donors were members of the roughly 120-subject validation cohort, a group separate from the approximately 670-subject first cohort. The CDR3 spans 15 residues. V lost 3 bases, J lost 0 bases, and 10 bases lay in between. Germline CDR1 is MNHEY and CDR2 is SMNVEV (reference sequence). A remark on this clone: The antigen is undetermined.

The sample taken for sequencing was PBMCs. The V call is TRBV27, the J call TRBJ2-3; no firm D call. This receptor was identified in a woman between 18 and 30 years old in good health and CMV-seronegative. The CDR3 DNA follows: TGTGCCAGCAGTTTTTGGCCATCTAGCACAGATACGCAGTATTTT. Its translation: CASSFWPSSTDTQYF.